Listed here is a single T cell receptor (beta chain). One junction end disagrees with the germline gene, perhaps due to a read error. These data come from a study of T cells in Graves' hyperthyroidism and ophthalmopathy. Each diagnosis drew on symptoms, thyroxine, TRAb, thyroid ultrasound and orbital computed tomography findings. The CDR3 covers 12 residues. In germline, CDR1 is KGHDR, CDR2 SFDVKD. The investigators amplified TCR beta CDR3 regions from RNA transcripts. HTBI primers were the set used in a first-round RT-PCR of the TCR CDR3. MiXCR was run by TCRdb on the multiplex PCR reads, yielding one entry per CDR3 protein. The top ten hold around 9.3% of the sample, which has 750,000 to 900,000 distinct CDR3 sequences, over 35% seen once.

This receptor was identified in a man between 18 and 35 years old with Graves' hyperthyroidism. This sequence joins TRBV24-1 and TRBJ1-2, with D unclear. The sample was blood. CDR3 in DNA: TGTGCCAGCAGTGAGAACGACTACGGCTACACCTTC. Its translation: CASSENDYGYTF.